One and the same sample provided the 2 T cell receptor beta chains below, sequenced in a study of identical twins. TCRdb ran MiXCR on the 5' RACE reads and lists one entry per CDR3 protein. Altogether under 450,000 distinct CDR3 sequences are present, roughly 20% being singletons, with the ten largest covering approximately 12%. The sample was naive T cells sorted from blood. Receptor source: a middle-aged man in good health.

The chain joins TRBV13 to TRBJ2-1, with 7 positions matching TRBD1. The CDR3 covers 14 residues. Germline CDR1 is PRHDT and CDR2 is FYEKMQ (reference sequence). V was pared by 5 bases and J by 7 bases, with 8 bases of the junction left unmatched. The CDR3 sequence: CASSRGTVFNEQFF. DNA of the CDR3: TGTGCCAGCAGCCGAGGGACAGTATTTAATGAGCAGTTCTTC.

This clonotype has a handful of counts. The rearrangement joins TRBV4-1 to TRBJ2-3; D is unresolved. CDR1 and CDR2 (germline): MGHRA, YSYEKL. The V and J ends lost 1 base and 2 bases respectively, with 7 bases between them. The CDR3 totals 14 residues. The CDR3 loop reads CASSQGRITDTQYF. The CDR3 DNA is TGCGCCAGCAGCCAAGGCAGGATCACAGATACGCAGTATTTT.